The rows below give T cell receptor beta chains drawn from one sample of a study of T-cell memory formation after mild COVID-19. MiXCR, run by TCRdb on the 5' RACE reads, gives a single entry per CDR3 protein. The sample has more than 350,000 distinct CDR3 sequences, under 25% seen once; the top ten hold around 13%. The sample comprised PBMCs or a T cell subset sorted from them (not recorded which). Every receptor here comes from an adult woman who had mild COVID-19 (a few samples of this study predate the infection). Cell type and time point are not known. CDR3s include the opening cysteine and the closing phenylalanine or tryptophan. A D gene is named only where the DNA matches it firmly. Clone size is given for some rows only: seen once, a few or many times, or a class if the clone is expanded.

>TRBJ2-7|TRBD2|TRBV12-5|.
CASGFAGGPYEQYF
TGTGCTAGTGGTTTTGCGGGAGGGCCCTACGAGCAGTACTTC
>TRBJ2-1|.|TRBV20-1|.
CSARPKMGGWHEQFF
TGCAGTGCTAGACCCAAAATGGGGGGTTGGCATGAGCAGTTCTTC
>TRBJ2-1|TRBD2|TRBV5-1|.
CASSLYGTSVNDEQFF
TGCGCCAGCAGCTTGTATGGGACTAGCGTTAATGATGAGCAGTTCTTC
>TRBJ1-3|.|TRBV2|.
CASSEASWGLGNTIYF
TGTGCCAGCAGTGAAGCGTCATGGGGGCTTGGAAACACCATATATTTT
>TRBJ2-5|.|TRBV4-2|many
CASSQDGGPQETQYF
TGTGCCAGCAGCCAAGATGGCGGACCTCAAGAGACCCAGTACTTC
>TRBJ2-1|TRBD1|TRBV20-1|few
CSARAVRTGINEQFF
TGCAGTGCTAGAGCTGTGCGGACAGGGATCAATGAGCAGTTCTTC
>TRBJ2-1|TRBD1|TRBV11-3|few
CASSTRDREKEDEQFF
TGTGCCAGCAGCACCCGGGACAGGGAGAAGGAAGATGAGCAGTTCTTC
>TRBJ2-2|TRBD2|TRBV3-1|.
CASSPSGRAVGELFF
TGTGCCAGCAGTCCTAGCGGGAGGGCAGTAGGGGAGCTGTTTTTT
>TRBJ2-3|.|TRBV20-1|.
CSARWGGDTQYF
TGCAGTGCTAGATGGGGCGGGGATACGCAGTATTTT
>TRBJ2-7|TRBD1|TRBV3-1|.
CASSQAGPGQGNYEQYF
TGTGCCAGCAGCCAGGCGGGTCCGGGACAGGGTAACTACGAGCAGTACTTC
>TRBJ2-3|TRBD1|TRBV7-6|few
CASRQQTGGVQTDTQYF
TGTGCCAGCAGGCAACAGACAGGGGGCGTCCAAACAGATACGCAGTATTTT
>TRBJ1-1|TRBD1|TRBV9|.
CASSPDDRVNTEAFF
TGTGCCAGCAGCCCAGATGACAGGGTGAACACTGAAGCTTTCTTT
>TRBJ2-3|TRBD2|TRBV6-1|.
CASSEKREGLGDTQYF
TGTGCCAGCAGTGAAAAGCGGGAGGGCCTCGGAGATACGCAGTATTTT
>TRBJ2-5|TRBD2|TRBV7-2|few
CASSFGLAQETQYF
TGTGCCAGCAGCTTTGGACTAGCCCAAGAGACCCAGTACTTC
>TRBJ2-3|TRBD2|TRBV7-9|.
CASSLGREGGTDTQYF
TGTGCCAGCAGCTTAGGCCGGGAGGGAGGCACAGATACGCAGTATTTT
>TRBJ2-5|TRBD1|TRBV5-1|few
CASRRDRAETQYF
TGCGCCAGCAGGCGAGACAGGGCCGAGACCCAGTACTTC
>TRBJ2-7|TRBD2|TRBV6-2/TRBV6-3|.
CASGTKAQREASFSYEQYF
TGTGCCAGCGGTACTAAGGCCCAGCGGGAGGCCTCCTTCTCCTACGAGCAGTACTTC
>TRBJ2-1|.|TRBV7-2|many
CASSAQTGISYNEQFF
TGTGCCAGCAGCGCGCAAACGGGTATATCCTACAATGAGCAGTTCTTC
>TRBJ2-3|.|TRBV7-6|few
CASSFQLAADTQYF
TGTGCCAGCAGCTTCCAATTGGCGGCAGATACGCAGTATTTT
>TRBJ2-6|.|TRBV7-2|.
CASSLQISGANVLTF
TGTGCCAGCAGCTTACAGATTTCTGGGGCCAACGTCCTGACTTTC
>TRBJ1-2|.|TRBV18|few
CASSPRQRWPYGYTF
TGTGCCAGCTCACCACGACAGCGATGGCCGTATGGCTACACCTTC
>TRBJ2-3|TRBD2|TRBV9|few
CASSAGTSAQYF
TGTGCCAGCAGCGCTGGGACTAGCGCGCAGTATTTT